This T cell receptor (beta chain) emerged from a study of blood T cell repertoires in COVID-19. On the study more broadly: PBMCs, B-cell-depleted T cells, or T cells were the source of the cDNA or gDNA that made up the material.

Per the original methods: For nucleated cells, counts were estimated from reference gene primer amplification. The repertoire was sequenced with immunoSEQ multiplex PCR; TCRdb's copy has only in-frame clones and lacks some. V, J and clone size are those of that table, while D and trimming were read from the DNA. This sample has hundreds of thousands of clones, with 89% found just once. Living in 24 US areas, the participants were between roughly 18 and 90 years of age. The CDR3 has 12 amino acids. The V and J ends lost 4 bases and 7 bases respectively, with 13 bases between them. Per the germline V gene, CDR1 is GTSNPN and CDR2 is SVGIG (reference sequence).

This clonotype originated in a man between 60 and 70 years old who had recovered from COVID-19. Material for sequencing was PBMCs or T cells enriched from blood (not recorded which). J is TRBJ1-1 and V is TRBV30; possible D gene TRBD1, 5 bases. The CDR3 loop reads CAWIRGGGEAFF. DNA of the CDR3: TGTGCCTGGATTAGGGGCGGGGGTGAAGCTTTCTTT.